This TCR beta chain was captured in a study of blood T cell repertoires in COVID-19. In the study overall: Sites across the United States, Italy and Spain contributed samples from acute and convalescent COVID-19. PBMCs, B-cell-depleted T cells, or T cells provided the cDNA or gDNA that made up the material.

Germline V gene data show CDR1 as SGHVS and CDR2 as FNYEAQ. Trimming took 5 bases from V and 2 from J; bases not matched to a gene: 4. This CDR3 spans 15 amino acids. Original processing notes: Reference gene primer amplification gave estimated nucleated cell counts. Clones were read by immunoSEQ multiplex PCR, and TCRdb kept only the in-frame ones, dropping some. The DNA was the basis for D and trimming; V, J and clone size are from that table. The repertoire holds about 230,000 clones, with about 91% as singletons. This sequence joins TRBV7-6 and TRBJ1-5; TRBD1 matches at 9 bases. This TCR was sampled from a woman in her thirties or forties with acute COVID-19. Sequencing was carried out using PBMCs or T cells enriched from blood (not recorded which). The CDR3 DNA sequence: TGTGCCAGCAGCCGGACAGGGGACGGCAATCAGCCCCAGCATTTT. Translation gives CASSRTGDGNQPQHF.